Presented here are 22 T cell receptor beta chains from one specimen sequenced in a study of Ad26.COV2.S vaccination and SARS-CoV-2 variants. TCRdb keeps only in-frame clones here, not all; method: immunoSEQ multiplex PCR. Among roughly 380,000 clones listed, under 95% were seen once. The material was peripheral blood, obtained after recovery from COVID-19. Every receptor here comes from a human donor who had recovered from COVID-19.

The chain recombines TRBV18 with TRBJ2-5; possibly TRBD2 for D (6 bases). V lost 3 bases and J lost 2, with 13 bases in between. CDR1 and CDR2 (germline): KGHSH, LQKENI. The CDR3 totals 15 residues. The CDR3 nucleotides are TGTGCCAGCTCACCGGAGGGATTGGCTCAAGAGACCCAGTACTTC. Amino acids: CASSPEGLAQETQYF.

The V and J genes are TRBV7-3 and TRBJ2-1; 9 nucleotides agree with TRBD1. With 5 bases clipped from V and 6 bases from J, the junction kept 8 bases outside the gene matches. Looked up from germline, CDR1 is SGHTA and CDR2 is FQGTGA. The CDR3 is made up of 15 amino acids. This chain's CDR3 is CASSLTLDRGNEQFF. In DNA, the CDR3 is TGTGCCAGCAGCCTGACTTTGGACAGGGGCAATGAGCAGTTCTTC.

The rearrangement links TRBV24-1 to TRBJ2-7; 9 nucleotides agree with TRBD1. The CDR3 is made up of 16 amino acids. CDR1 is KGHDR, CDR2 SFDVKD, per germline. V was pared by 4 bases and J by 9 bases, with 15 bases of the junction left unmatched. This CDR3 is CATSERTGTGTLGQYF. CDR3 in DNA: TGTGCCACCAGTGAACGTACCGGGACAGGGACTTTAGGGCAGTACTTC.

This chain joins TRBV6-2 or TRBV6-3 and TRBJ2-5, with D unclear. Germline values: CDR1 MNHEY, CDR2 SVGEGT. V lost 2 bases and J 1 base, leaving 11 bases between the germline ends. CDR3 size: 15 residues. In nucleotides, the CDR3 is TGTGCCAGCAGTTACCGCGGTATAATCCAAGAGACCCAGTACTTC. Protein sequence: CASSYRGIIQETQYF.

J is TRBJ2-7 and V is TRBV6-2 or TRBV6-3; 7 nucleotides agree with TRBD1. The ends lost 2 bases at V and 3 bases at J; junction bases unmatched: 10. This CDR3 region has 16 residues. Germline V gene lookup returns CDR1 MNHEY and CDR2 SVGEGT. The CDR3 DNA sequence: TGTGCCAGCAGTTACCTACTGACAGGGCACCTCTACGAGCAGTACTTC. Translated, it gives CASSYLLTGHLYEQYF.

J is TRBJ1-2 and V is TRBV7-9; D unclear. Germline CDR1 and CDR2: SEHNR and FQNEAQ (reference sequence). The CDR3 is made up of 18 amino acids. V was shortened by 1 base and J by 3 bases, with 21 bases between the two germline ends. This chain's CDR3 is CASSLGHLGSQSDYGYTF. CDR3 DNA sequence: TGTGCCAGCAGCTTAGGGCACCTAGGGAGCCAGTCGGACTATGGCTACACCTTC. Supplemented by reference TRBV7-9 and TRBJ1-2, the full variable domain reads DTGVSQNPRHKITKRGQNVTFRCDPISEHNRLYWYRQTLGQGPEFLTYFQNEAQLEKSRLLSDRFSAERPKGSFSTLEIQRTEQGDSAMYLCASSLGHLGSQSDYGYTFGSGTRLTVV.

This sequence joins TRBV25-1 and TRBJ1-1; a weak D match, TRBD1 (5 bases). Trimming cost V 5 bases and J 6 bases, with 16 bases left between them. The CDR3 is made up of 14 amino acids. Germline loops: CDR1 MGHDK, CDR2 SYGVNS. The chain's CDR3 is CASSQLQPGAEAFF. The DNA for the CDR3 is TGTGCCAGCAGTCAACTTCAACCGGGGGCTGAAGCTTTCTTT.

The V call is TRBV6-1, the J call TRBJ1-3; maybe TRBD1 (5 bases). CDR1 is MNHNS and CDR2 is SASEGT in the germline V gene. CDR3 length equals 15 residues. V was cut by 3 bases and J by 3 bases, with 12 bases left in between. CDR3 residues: CASSDVGAGGNTIYF. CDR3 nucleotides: TGTGCCAGCAGTGATGTAGGGGCCGGTGGAAACACCATATATTTT.

The CDR3 is CASSIRTGGSEKLFF. Here the CDR3 DNA reads TGTGCCAGCAGCATTCGGACAGGCGGAAGCGAAAAACTGTTTTTT. J is TRBJ1-4 and V is TRBV3-1 (or the pseudogene TRBV3-2); 7 bases are shared with TRBD1. The V and J ends lost 5 bases and 8 bases, in that order; junction bases with no gene match: 11. Germline CDR1 is LGHDT and CDR2 is YNNKEL (reference sequence). CDR3 length equals 15 residues.

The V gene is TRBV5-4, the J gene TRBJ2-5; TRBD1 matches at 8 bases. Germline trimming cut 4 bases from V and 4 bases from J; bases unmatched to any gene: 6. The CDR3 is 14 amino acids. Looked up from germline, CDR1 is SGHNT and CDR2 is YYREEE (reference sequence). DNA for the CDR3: TGTGCCAGCAGCCCGGAACAGGGGGGAGAGACCCAGTACTTC. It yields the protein CASSPEQGGETQYF.

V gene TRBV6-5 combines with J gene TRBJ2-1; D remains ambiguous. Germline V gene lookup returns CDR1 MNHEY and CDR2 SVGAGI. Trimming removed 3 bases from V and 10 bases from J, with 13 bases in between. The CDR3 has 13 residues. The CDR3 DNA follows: TGTGCCAGCAGTTATTCCCAGGCTGGGGAGCAGTTCTTC. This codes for CASSYSQAGEQFF.

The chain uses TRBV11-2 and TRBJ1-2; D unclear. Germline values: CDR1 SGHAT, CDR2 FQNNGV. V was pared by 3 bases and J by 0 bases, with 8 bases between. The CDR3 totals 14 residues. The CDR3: CASSFDGANYGYTF. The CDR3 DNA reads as TGTGCCAGCAGCTTTGACGGTGCTAACTATGGCTACACCTTC.

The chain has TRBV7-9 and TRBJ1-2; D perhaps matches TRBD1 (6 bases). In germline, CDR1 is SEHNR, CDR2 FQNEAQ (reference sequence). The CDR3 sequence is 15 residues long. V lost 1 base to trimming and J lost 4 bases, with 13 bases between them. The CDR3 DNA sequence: TGTGCCAGCAGCTTAGGGGGGCTGGGCACCTATGGCTACACCTTC. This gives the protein CASSLGGLGTYGYTF.

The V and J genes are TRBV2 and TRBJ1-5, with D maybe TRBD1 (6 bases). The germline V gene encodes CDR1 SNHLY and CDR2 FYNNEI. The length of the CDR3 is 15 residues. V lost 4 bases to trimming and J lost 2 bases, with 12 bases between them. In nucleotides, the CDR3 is TGTGCCAGCAGTGGGATGCAGGGGCGCAATCAGCCCCAGCATTTT. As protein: CASSGMQGRNQPQHF.

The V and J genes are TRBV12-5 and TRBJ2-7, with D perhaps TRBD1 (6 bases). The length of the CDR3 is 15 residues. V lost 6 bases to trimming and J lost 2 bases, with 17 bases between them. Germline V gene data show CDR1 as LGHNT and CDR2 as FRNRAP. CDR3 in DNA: TGTGCTAGTGGACCCGGACAGCCTCCCACCTACGAGCAGTACTTC. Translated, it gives CASGPGQPPTYEQYF.

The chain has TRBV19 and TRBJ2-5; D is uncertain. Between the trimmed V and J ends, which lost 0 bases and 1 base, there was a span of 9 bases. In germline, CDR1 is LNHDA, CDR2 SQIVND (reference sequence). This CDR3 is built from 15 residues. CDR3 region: CASSIDSPGQETQYF. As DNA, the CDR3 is TGTGCCAGTAGTATAGACTCGCCAGGCCAAGAGACCCAGTACTTC.

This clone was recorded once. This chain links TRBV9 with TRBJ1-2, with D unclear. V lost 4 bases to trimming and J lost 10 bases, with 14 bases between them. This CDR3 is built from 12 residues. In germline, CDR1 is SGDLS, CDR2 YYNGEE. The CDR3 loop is CASSPNAGPYTF. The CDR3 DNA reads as TGTGCCAGCAGCCCTAACGCAGGTCCCTACACCTTC.

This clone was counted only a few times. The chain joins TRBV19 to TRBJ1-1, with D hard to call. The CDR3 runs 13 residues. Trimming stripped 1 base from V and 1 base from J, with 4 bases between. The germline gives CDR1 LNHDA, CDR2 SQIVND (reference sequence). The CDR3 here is CASSIAQNTEAFF. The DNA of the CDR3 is TGTGCCAGTAGTATAGCTCAGAACACTGAAGCTTTCTTT.

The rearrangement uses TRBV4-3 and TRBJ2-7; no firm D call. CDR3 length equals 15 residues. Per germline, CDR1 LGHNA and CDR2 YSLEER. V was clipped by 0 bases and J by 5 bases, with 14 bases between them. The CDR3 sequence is CASSQDITDRDEQYF. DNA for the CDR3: TGCGCCAGCAGCCAAGATATTACAGATAGAGACGAGCAGTACTTC.

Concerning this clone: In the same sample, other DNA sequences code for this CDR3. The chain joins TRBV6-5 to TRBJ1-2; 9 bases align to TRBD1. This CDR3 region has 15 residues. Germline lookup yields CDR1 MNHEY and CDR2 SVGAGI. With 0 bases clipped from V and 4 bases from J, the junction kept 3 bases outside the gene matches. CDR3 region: CASSYSTGGTYGYTF. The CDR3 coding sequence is TGTGCCAGCAGTTACTCTACAGGGGGCACCTATGGCTACACCTTC.

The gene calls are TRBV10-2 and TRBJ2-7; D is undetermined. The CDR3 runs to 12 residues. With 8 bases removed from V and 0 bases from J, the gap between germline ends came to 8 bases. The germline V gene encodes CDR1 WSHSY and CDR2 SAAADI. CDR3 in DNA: TGCGCCAGCTCCGGTAGCTCCTACGAGCAGTACTTC. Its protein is CASSGSSYEQYF.

CDR3 residues: CASSGTDRADVLTF. For the CDR3, the DNA is TGTGCCAGCAGCGGAACGGACAGGGCGGACGTCCTGACTTTC. The chain combines TRBV7-9 with TRBJ2-6, with 8 nucleotides matching TRBD1. V shed 5 bases and J 11 bases; nucleotides not matched to a gene: 8. The CDR3 consists of 14 residues. Germline assignment: CDR1 SEHNR and CDR2 FQNEAQ (reference sequence). The full variable domain, its missing parts supplied by reference TRBV7-9 and TRBJ2-6, is DTGVSQNPRHKITKRGQNVTFRCDPISEHNRLYWYRQTLGQGPEFLTYFQNEAQLEKSRLLSDRFSAERPKGSFSTLEIQRTEQGDSAMYLCASSGTDRADVLTFGAGSRLTVL.